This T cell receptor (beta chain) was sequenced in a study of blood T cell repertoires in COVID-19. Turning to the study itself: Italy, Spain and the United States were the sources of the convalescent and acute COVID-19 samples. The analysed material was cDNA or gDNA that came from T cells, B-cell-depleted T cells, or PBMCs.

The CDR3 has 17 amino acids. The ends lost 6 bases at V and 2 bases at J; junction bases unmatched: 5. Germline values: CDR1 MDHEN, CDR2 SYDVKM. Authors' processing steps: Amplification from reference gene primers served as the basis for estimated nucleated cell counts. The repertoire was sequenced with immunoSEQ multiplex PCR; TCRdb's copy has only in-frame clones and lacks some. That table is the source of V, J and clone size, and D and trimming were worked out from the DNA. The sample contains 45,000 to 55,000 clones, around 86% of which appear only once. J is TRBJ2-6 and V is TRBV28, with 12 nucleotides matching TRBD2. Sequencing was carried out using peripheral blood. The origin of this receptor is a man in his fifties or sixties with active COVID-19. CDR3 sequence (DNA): TGTGCCAGCAGACAGACTAGCGGGAGTCCTGGGGCCAACGTCCTGACTTTC. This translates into CASRQTSGSPGANVLTF.